This T cell receptor beta chain was captured by sequencing in a study of radiation and T cells in renal cell carcinoma. Trimming shortened V by 4 bases and J by 0 bases, and 4 bases separated the two germline ends. Germline CDR1 reads MNHEY; CDR2 reads SMNVEV (reference sequence). This CDR3 comprises 14 residues. Treatment defined: 15 Gy SBRT to primary tumor, nephrectomy 4 weeks later. Clear cell pathology was present in this patient's renal cell carcinoma. The study, taken as a whole, reports: Top 100 clonotypes averaged around 50% in irradiated versus around 40% in nephrectomy-only tumors. In blood, top tumor clones expanded by 2 weeks, shrinking by 4. No pretreatment tumor biopsies were available for baseline clonotypes.

Only a few counts were recorded for this clone. Its cognate antigen is unknown. The protocol was immunoSEQ multiplex PCR, while the TCRdb copy is restricted to in-frame clones and leaves out a portion. The sample includes approximately 15,000 clones, around 65% of them seen just once. This chain joins TRBV27 and TRBJ1-6; unclear D gene. The sample was tumor tissue, taken from a patient whose treatment included radiotherapy and nephrectomy. The clonotype originates from a woman between 65 and 79 years old with renal cell carcinoma. The CDR3 is CASSSSSYNSPLHF. The CDR3 bases are TGTGCCAGCAGTTCCTCCTCCTATAATTCACCCCTCCACTTT.